This paragraph covers one T cell receptor beta chain sequence. As yet, its antigen is unknown. The data are from a study of radiotherapy plus CTLA-4 blockade in lung cancer. Turning to the study itself: Objective response was observed in roughly a sixth of patients, and disease control in roughly 31%. General study results and limits: Radiotherapy was combined with ipilimumab, and tumor-derived TCR clones then expanded in blood. Per reports, early blood T cell clone dynamics, plus interferon-beta, forecast response most strongly.

Data came from immunoSEQ multiplex PCR; TCRdb stores just in-frame clones and leaves some out. In the table there are approximately 95,000 clones, approximately 85% of which are singletons. The J segment lost 4 bases and the V segment lost 6 bases, leaving 9 bases of the junction unmatched. The CDR3 runs 15 residues. Germline lookup yields CDR1 ENHRY and CDR2 SYGVKD. Participants had chemo-refractory metastatic non-small-cell lung cancer and were treated with focal radiation plus ipilimumab CTLA-4 blockade. The chain is built from TRBV10-3 and TRBJ2-7; 10 nucleotides match TRBD2. Sequencing was performed on peripheral blood, taken from a patient treated with radiotherapy plus ipilimumab. This TCR came from a human donor with non-small cell lung cancer who had a partial response to radiotherapy plus ipilimumab. The chain's CDR3 is CAIRPSGSDVYEQYF. CDR3 bases: TGTGCCATCAGGCCTAGCGGGAGCGACGTTTACGAGCAGTACTTC.